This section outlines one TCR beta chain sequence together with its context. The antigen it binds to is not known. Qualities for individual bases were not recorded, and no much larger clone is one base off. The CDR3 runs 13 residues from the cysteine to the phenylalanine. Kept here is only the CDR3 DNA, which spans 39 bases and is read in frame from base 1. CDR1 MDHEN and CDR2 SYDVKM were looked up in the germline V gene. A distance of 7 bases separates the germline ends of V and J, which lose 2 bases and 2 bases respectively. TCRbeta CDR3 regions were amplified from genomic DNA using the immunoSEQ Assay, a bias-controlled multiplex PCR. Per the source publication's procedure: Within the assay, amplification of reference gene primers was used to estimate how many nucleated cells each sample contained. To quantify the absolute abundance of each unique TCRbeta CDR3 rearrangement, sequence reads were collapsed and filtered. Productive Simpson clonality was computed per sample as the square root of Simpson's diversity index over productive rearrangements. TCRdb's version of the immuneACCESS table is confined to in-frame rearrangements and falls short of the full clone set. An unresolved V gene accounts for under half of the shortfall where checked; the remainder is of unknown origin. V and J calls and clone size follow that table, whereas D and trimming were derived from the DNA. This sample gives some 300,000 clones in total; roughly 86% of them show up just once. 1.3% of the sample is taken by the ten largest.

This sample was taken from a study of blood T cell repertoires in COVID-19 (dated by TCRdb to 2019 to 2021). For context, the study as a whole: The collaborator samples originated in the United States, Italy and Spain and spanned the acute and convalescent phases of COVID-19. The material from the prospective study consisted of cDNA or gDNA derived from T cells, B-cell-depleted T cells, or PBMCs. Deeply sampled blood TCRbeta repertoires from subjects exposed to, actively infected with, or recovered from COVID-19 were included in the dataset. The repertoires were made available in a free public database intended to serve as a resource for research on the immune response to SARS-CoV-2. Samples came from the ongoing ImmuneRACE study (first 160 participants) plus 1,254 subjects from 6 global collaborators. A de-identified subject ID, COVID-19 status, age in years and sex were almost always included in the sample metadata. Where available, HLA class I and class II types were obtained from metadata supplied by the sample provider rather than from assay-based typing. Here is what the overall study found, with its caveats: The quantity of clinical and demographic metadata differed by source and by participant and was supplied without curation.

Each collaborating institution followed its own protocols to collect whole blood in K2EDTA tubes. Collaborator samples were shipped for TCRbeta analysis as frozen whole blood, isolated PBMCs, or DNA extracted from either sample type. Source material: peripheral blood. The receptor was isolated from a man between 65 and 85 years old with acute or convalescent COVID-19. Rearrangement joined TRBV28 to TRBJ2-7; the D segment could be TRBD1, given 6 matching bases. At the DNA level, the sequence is TGTGCCAGCAGTTTAGGACAGCCCTACGAGCAGTACTTC. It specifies CASSLGQPYEQYF.